The 24 T cell receptor beta chains presented below share a single source sample, sequenced in a study of CD8+CD57+ T cells in acquired aplastic anemia. Genomic DNA constituted the template upon which TCR beta VDJ and CDR3 profiling was performed. One entry per CDR3 protein results from TCRdb running MiXCR on the reads. This sample has fewer than 300,000 distinct CDR3 sequences; less than 85% occur once, and the top ten carry 40% to 55%. CD8+CD57+ cell expansion had been shown by flow cytometry in patients chosen for sequencing. Sequencing input: sorted CD4+, CD8+, or CD8+CD57+ T cells (not recorded which) from PBMCs. Receptors originate from a human donor with aplastic anemia.

This chain connects TRBV7-9 to TRBJ1-1; a possible D gene is TRBD1 (6 bases). V dropped 5 bases and J dropped 14 bases, with 27 bases sitting between them. Germline V CDR1 and CDR2: SEHNR, FQNEAQ (reference sequence). The CDR3 sequence is 15 residues long. CDR3 sequence reads: CASSLGTRDPALRFF. CDR3 sequence (DNA): TGTGCCAGCAGCCTGGGGACAAGAGACCCAGCACTTCGGTTCTTT. Together with reference TRBV7-9 and TRBJ1-1, the CDR3 gives the full variable domain: DTGVSQNPRHKITKRGQNVTFRCDPISEHNRLYWYRQTLGQGPEFLTYFQNEAQLEKSRLLSDRFSAERPKGSFSTLEIQRTEQGDSAMYLCASSLGTRDPALRFFGQGTRLTVV.

This clonotype was counted a few times. The V call is TRBV19, the J call TRBJ2-7; D tentatively fits TRBD1 or TRBD2 (6 bases each). The germline V and J ends were trimmed by 3 bases and 2 bases, with 14 bases remaining between them. The CDR3 runs to 15 residues. Germline V gives CDR1 LNHDA, CDR2 SQIVND (reference sequence). The CDR3: CASSIRGLGTYEQYF. The CDR3 nucleotides read TGTGCCAGTAGTATCAGGGGACTGGGGACCTACGAGCAGTACTTC.

The chain uses TRBV7-8 and TRBJ2-2, with D perhaps TRBD2 (5 bases). The CDR3 has 16 amino acids. The germline gives CDR1 SGHVS, CDR2 FQNEAQ. V dropped 0 bases and J dropped 10 bases, with 18 bases sitting between them. As DNA, the CDR3 is TGTGCCAGCAGCTTAGCGGGAGATGGCGATACGCAGGAGCTGTTTTTT. It translates to CASSLAGDGDTQELFF.

In the case of this clonotype: As the CDR3 is not closed by the conserved phenylalanine or tryptophan, this likely results from a read error. The chain is built from TRBV7-9 and TRBJ2-3, with 11 positions matching TRBD2. This CDR3 region has 13 residues. Trimming took 2 bases from V and 11 from J; bases not matched to a gene: 3. Germline V gene lookup returns CDR1 SEHNR and CDR2 FQNEAQ (reference sequence). The CDR3 reads CASSLYGLAGQYD. As DNA, the CDR3 is TGTGCCAGCAGCTTATACGGACTAGCGGGGCAGTATGAT.

The rearrangement uses TRBV7-3 and TRBJ1-2; TRBD1 agrees at 8 bases. From germline, CDR1 is SGHTA and CDR2 FQGTGA. J gave up 4 bases and V 5 bases, and 9 bases lay outside the gene matches. The CDR3 runs to 15 residues. The CDR3: CASSLYRGSGYGYTF. CDR3 DNA sequence: TGTGCCAGCAGCCTTTACAGGGGGTCGGGCTATGGCTACACCTTC.

The rearrangement links TRBV15 to TRBJ2-5; D gene ambiguous. The CDR3 sequence is 14 residues long. V lost 5 bases, J lost 2 bases, and 12 bases lay in between. Germline CDR1 is LNHNV and CDR2 is YYDKDF (reference sequence). CDR3 sequence (DNA): TGTGCCACCAGCGGCCGGAGCCAGCAAGAGACCCAGTACTTC. This encodes CATSGRSQQETQYF.

The chain links TRBV7-8 to TRBJ1-1; D remains ambiguous. Trimming took off 0 bases at V and 11 bases at J, with 19 bases between the two ends. The CDR3 totals 15 residues. Germline V gene sequence: CDR1 SGHVS, CDR2 FQNEAQ. The CDR3 region has the DNA TGTGCCAGCAGCTTAGCGGGAAGTGCCGATACTCAGGCTTTCTTT. Translating gives CASSLAGSADTQAFF.

The V call is TRBV7-3, the J call TRBJ2-1; perhaps TRBD1 as D (6 bases). Germline-derived CDR1 and CDR2 are SGHTA and FQGTGA. The CDR3 contains 14 residues. The V end lost 2 bases, the J end lost 8 bases, and 13 bases lay between the germline ends. The chain's CDR3 is CASSLGGANDEQFF. In DNA form, the CDR3 reads TGTGCCAGCAGCTTAGGGGGCGCGAACGATGAGCAGTTCTTC. The full variable domain, with the rest looked up from reference TRBV7-3 and TRBJ2-1, is GAGVSQTPSNKVTEKGKYVELRCDPISGHTALYWYRQSLGQGPEFLIYFQGTGAADDSGLPNDRFFAVRPEGSVSTLKIQRTERGDSAVYLCASSLGGANDEQFFGPGTRLTVL.

This clonotype has a handful of counts. The CDR3 nucleotides read TGTGCCAGCAGCCCTGGGACAGGGGATGGAAACACCTTC. Protein product: CASSPGTGDGNTF. The chain carries TRBV5-4 and TRBJ1-2; TRBD1 matches 10 bases. Germline V gene lookup returns CDR1 SGHNT and CDR2 YYREEE (reference sequence). This CDR3 has 13 amino acids. The V segment lost 4 bases and the J segment 12 bases; nucleotides outside the gene matches: 9.

V usage is TRBV25-1 and J usage is TRBJ1-5, with D maybe TRBD1 (5 bases). V lost 6 bases and J 4 bases, leaving 16 bases between the germline ends. The CDR3 consists of 15 residues. The V gene's germline CDR1 is MGHDK and CDR2 SYGVNS. CDR3 loop: CASSAGGGLNQPQHF. CDR3 coding DNA: TGTGCCAGCAGCGCCGGGGGAGGATTAAATCAGCCCCAGCATTTT. Combining the CDR3 with reference TRBV25-1 and TRBJ1-5 gives the whole variable domain EADIYQTPRYLVIGTGKKITLECSQTMGHDKMYWYQQDPGMELHLIHYSYGVNSTEKGDLSSESTVSRIRTEHFPLTLESARPSHTSQYLCASSAGGGLNQPQHFGDGTRLSIL.

The J gene is TRBJ1-2, the V gene TRBV7-9; TRBD1 matches at 7 bases. Germline-derived CDR1 and CDR2 are SEHNR and FQNEAQ (reference sequence). The junction had 7 bases not matched to a gene; V was cut back by 3 bases and J by 3 bases. The CDR3 is 15 residues long. CDR3 coding DNA: TGTGCCAGCAGCTTGAAAGGGGGCGGGGACTATGGCTACACCTTC. This gives the protein CASSLKGGGDYGYTF.

V gene TRBV13 combines with J gene TRBJ2-1; a weak D match, TRBD1 (6 bases). Trimming removed 6 bases at V and 10 bases at J, with 22 bases between. Germline assignment: CDR1 PRHDT and CDR2 FYEKMQ (reference sequence). The CDR3 runs to 15 residues. CDR3 DNA: TGTGCCAGCAGGTTCAACAGGGTCTCCTACCAGGAGCAGTTCTTC. Translated: CASRFNRVSYQEQFF. Using reference TRBV13 and TRBJ2-1 for the parts outside the CDR3, the full variable domain is AAGVIQSPRHLIKEKRETATLKCYPIPRHDTVYWYQQGPGQDPQFLISFYEKMQSDKGSIPDRFSAQQFSDYHSELNMSSLELGDSALYFCASRFNRVSYQEQFFGPGTRLTVL.

This clonotype occurred a few times. Because the CDR3's place on the DNA is in doubt, the DNA is left out and the CDR3 is given as listed by TCRdb. V is TRBV4-3 and J is TRBJ2-7. From germline, CDR1 is LGHNA and CDR2 YSLEER. The CDR3 spans 16 residues, counting both ends. The chain's CDR3 is CASSPGLAPTSSTSVF.

The DNA for the CDR3 is TGTGCTAGTAGCCCAGAGGCTGATTATGGCTACACCTTC. Protein sequence: CASSPEADYGYTF. V and J are TRBV12-5 and TRBJ1-2; D is undetermined. This CDR3 is built from 13 residues. Germline loops: CDR1 LGHNT, CDR2 FRNRAP. V gave up 8 bases and J gave up 5 bases, with 15 bases separating them.

This clonotype was picked up one time. This chain's CDR3 is CASTLGRVPGKTEQFF. The CDR3 nucleotides read TGTGCCAGCACCCTAGGGAGAGTCCCCGGAAAAACTGAGCAGTTCTTC. This sequence joins TRBV7-6 and TRBJ2-1, with a weak D call TRBD2 (5 bases). Trimming cost V 7 bases and J 9 bases, with 25 bases left between them. The germline V gene encodes CDR1 SGHVS and CDR2 FNYEAQ. The CDR3 is made up of 16 amino acids.

This sequence joins TRBV29-1 and TRBJ1-1; TRBD1 matches 8 bases. V dropped 6 bases and J dropped 0; count of bases not matched to a gene: 15. This CDR3 has 17 amino acids. Germline CDR1 and CDR2: SQVTM and ANQGSEA. Here the CDR3 reads CSVAGGRGQDMNTEAFF. The CDR3 DNA follows: TGCAGCGTAGCAGGCGGGAGGGGACAGGACATGAACACTGAAGCTTTCTTT. The whole variable domain, filled in from reference TRBV29-1 and TRBJ1-1, reads SAVISQKPSRDICQRGTSLTIQCQVDSQVTMMFWYRQQPGQSLTLIATANQGSEATYESGFVIDKFPISRPNLTFSTLTVSNMSPEDSSIYLCSVAGGRGQDMNTEAFFGQGTRLTVV.

The rearrangement joins TRBV5-8 to TRBJ2-7, with D uncertain. The CDR3 has 13 amino acids. The germline gives CDR1 SGHTS, CDR2 YDEGEE. The CDR3 DNA follows: TGTGCCACCAGCTTTGTGATCGGCTACGAGCAGTACGTC. This gives the protein CATSFVIGYEQYV.

This sequence joins TRBV7-8 and TRBJ1-2; a possible D gene is TRBD1 (5 bases). The CDR3 spans 16 residues. Germline CDR1 SGHVS, CDR2 FQNEAQ. V gave up 1 base and J gave up 8 bases, with 20 bases separating them. The CDR3 DNA sequence: TGTGCCAGCAGCTTAGAGAGGGGCCCGGATACGCAGGGCTACACCTTC. It codes for CASSLERGPDTQGYTF.

This clonotype has a single count. This chain uses TRBV6-2 or TRBV6-3 with TRBJ2-4; D gene unclear. Trimming shortened V by 5 bases and J by 2 bases, and 16 bases separated the two germline ends. Germline lookup yields CDR1 MNHEY and CDR2 SVGEGT. The CDR3 is 16 residues long. Here the CDR3 reads CASSNVTVVTKNIQYF. DNA of the CDR3: TGTGCCAGCAGTAACGTCACAGTGGTAACCAAAAACATTCAGTACTTC.

With regard to this clonotype: As the CDR3 is not closed by the conserved phenylalanine or tryptophan, this likely results from a read error. It is unclear where the CDR3 begins or ends on the DNA, so no DNA is shown, and the CDR3 is as TCRdb lists it. The V call is TRBV15, the J call TRBJ1-1; TRBD1, the D gene given by the table, was not confirmed from the DNA. With termini counted, the CDR3 has 14 amino acids. The V gene's germline CDR1 is LNHNV and CDR2 YYDKDF (reference sequence). CDR3: CATSIVEGRNEQFV.

Points on this clonotype: A much bigger clone sits one base away, suggesting this may be a read error. The chain recombines TRBV2 with TRBJ1-6; D may be TRBD1 (6 bases). The CDR3 is made up of 17 amino acids. The germline CDR1 and CDR2 sequences are SNHLY and FYNNEI. In DNA, the CDR3 is TGTGCCAGCGGGGACGGGGGCACAGATACGCAGTATTTTCGCCCAGGCTTT. Protein sequence: CASGDGGTDTQYFRPGF. The full variable domain, completed using reference TRBV2 and TRBJ1-6, is EPEVTQTPSHQVTQMGQEVILRCVPISNHLYFYWYRQILGQKVEFLVSFYNNEISEKSEIFDDQFSVERPDGSNFTLKIRSTKLEDSAMYFCASGDGGTDTQYFRPGFGNGTRLTVT.

The chain links TRBV11-2 to TRBJ2-7; a possible D gene is TRBD1 (6 bases). V shed 8 bases and J shed 1 base, with 27 bases lying between them. The CDR3 loop spans 18 amino acids. CDR1 and CDR2 from the germline V gene are SGHAT and FQNNGV. The CDR3 spells CASGVTRFRTALSYEQYV. In nucleotides, the CDR3 is TGTGCCAGCGGCGTTACTCGCTTCCGGACAGCCCTTTCCTACGAGCAGTACGTC.

A remark on this clonotype: This likely comes from a read error, as the CDR3 has no conserved phenylalanine or tryptophan at its end. Because the CDR3's place on the DNA is in doubt, the DNA is left out and the CDR3 is given as listed by TCRdb. The chain employs TRBV9 and TRBJ1-2; whether TRBD1, the table's D call, matches the DNA was not checked. CDR1 is SGDLS and CDR2 is YYNGEE in the germline V gene. The CDR3 is 13 amino acids in total, end residues counted. The CDR3 protein is CASSEGTGQDSNL.

Remarks on this clonotype: The CDR3 end shows no conserved phenylalanine or tryptophan, and so a read error is likely. The DNA is left out, because the CDR3 cannot be placed on it with certainty; the CDR3 is given as TCRdb lists it. The rearrangement joins TRBV2 to TRBJ2-3; TRBD2, the table's D call, lacks a check against the DNA. The CDR3 has 13 amino acids, counting both end residues. Germline lookup yields CDR1 SNHLY and CDR2 FYNNEI. The CDR3 here is CASRHCGTDTEYL.